These T cell receptor beta chains were read from a single sample in a study of response to subunit inactivated influenza vaccine. TCRdb re-called the RT-PCR reads with MiXCR, one entry per CDR3 protein. The sample comprises 150,000 to 200,000 distinct CDR3 sequences, around 9.9% of which are singletons, and roughly 12% rests with the top ten. Here the sequenced sample was non-naive T cells sorted from PBMCs, taken 40 to 50 days after vaccination. The receptors here all came from a man aged 45 to 65 who received an inactivated influenza vaccine. CDR3s include the opening cysteine and the closing phenylalanine or tryptophan. The D gene is left open where the match is weak. Expanded clones are given a class, and other clones once, few, many or no size at all.

abundance: many
d_gene: .
j_gene: TRBJ2-1
v_gene: TRBV4-2
CDR3aa: CASSQDLTTYNEQFF
CDR3nt: TGTGCCAGCAGCCAAGACCTTACCACTTACAATGAGCAGTTCTTC

abundance: many
d_gene: .
j_gene: TRBJ1-6
v_gene: TRBV25-1
CDR3aa: CASSEVVGSNSPLHF
CDR3nt: TGTGCCAGCAGTGAGGTGGTAGGGAGTAATTCACCCCTCCACTTT

abundance: .
d_gene: .
j_gene: TRBJ2-2
v_gene: TRBV7-7
CDR3aa: CASSSMNTGELFF
CDR3nt: TGTGCTAGCAGCTCCATGAACACCGGGGAGCTGTTTTTT

abundance: .
d_gene: TRBD2
j_gene: TRBJ2-3
v_gene: TRBV4-3
CDR3aa: CASSQYSSRGGSTDTQYF
CDR3nt: TGCGCCAGCAGCCAGTACAGTTCTCGCGGGGGTAGCACAGATACGCAGTATTTT

abundance: .
d_gene: .
j_gene: TRBJ1-3
v_gene: TRBV6-1
CDR3aa: CASSEEGLGNTIYF
CDR3nt: TGTGCCAGCAGTGAAGAGGGACTTGGAAACACCATATATTTT

abundance: few
d_gene: .
j_gene: TRBJ1-4
v_gene: TRBV6-1
CDR3aa: CASRGNLEKLFF
CDR3nt: TGTGCCAGCAGGGGGAACCTTGAAAAACTGTTTTTT

abundance: few
d_gene: TRBD2
j_gene: TRBJ2-5
v_gene: TRBV5-1
CDR3aa: CASSLAWTSGVATQYF
CDR3nt: TGCGCCAGCAGCTTGGCGTGGACTAGCGGGGTCGCGACCCAGTACTTC

abundance: .
d_gene: TRBD1
j_gene: TRBJ2-7
v_gene: TRBV4-3
CDR3aa: CAGSPGQGSNEQYF
CDR3nt: TGCGCCGGCAGCCCGGGACAGGGTAGTAACGAGCAGTACTTC

abundance: many
d_gene: .
j_gene: TRBJ2-3
v_gene: TRBV2
CDR3aa: CASRGQGGSDTQYF
CDR3nt: TGTGCCAGCAGAGGTCAGGGAGGCTCAGATACGCAGTATTTT

abundance: many
d_gene: TRBD2
j_gene: TRBJ2-5
v_gene: TRBV4-1
CDR3aa: CASRGGRGGGRETQYF
CDR3nt: TGCGCCAGCAGGGGCGGTAGAGGCGGGGGGCGGGAGACCCAGTACTTC

abundance: .
d_gene: .
j_gene: TRBJ1-4
v_gene: TRBV7-8
CDR3aa: CASSFRGLFNEKLFF
CDR3nt: TGTGCCAGCAGCTTTAGAGGGTTATTTAATGAAAAACTGTTTTTT

abundance: .
d_gene: .
j_gene: TRBJ2-5
v_gene: TRBV25-1
CDR3aa: CASSIGVQETQYF
CDR3nt: TGTGCCAGCAGCATTGGAGTGCAAGAGACCCAGTACTTC

abundance: many
d_gene: TRBD1
j_gene: TRBJ1-1
v_gene: TRBV7-2
CDR3aa: CASSFRDSPEAFF
CDR3nt: TGTGCCAGCAGCTTTCGGGACAGCCCTGAAGCTTTCTTT

abundance: .
d_gene: .
j_gene: TRBJ2-1
v_gene: TRBV27
CDR3aa: CASSFRGRGPPLSYNEQFF
CDR3nt: TGTGCCAGCAGTTTCCGGGGCAGGGGTCCCCCACTATCCTACAATGAGCAGTTCTTC

abundance: many
d_gene: .
j_gene: TRBJ2-1
v_gene: TRBV20-1
CDR3aa: CSAEWNLLNEQFF
CDR3nt: TGCAGTGCTGAGTGGAACCTCCTTAATGAGCAGTTCTTC

abundance: many
d_gene: .
j_gene: TRBJ1-4
v_gene: TRBV4-3
CDR3aa: CASSQDPSHTNEKLFF
CDR3nt: TGCGCCAGCAGCCAAGATCCGAGCCATACTAATGAAAAACTGTTTTTT

abundance: many
d_gene: .
j_gene: TRBJ2-1
v_gene: TRBV6-2/TRBV6-3
CDR3aa: CASSYSPNEQFF
CDR3nt: TGTGCCAGCAGTTATAGTCCCAATGAGCAGTTCTTC

abundance: .
d_gene: .
j_gene: TRBJ2-2
v_gene: TRBV4-2
CDR3aa: CASSRDGAELFF
CDR3nt: TGTGCCAGCAGCCGAGACGGGGCAGAGCTGTTTTTT

abundance: few
d_gene: .
j_gene: TRBJ1-5
v_gene: TRBV5-1
CDR3aa: CASSLGQENQPQHF
CDR3nt: TGCGCCAGCAGCTTGGGACAGGAGAATCAGCCCCAGCATTTT

abundance: .
d_gene: .
j_gene: TRBJ2-1
v_gene: TRBV29-1
CDR3aa: CSVGQYNEQFF
CDR3nt: TGCAGCGTTGGCCAGTACAATGAGCAGTTCTTC

abundance: few
d_gene: .
j_gene: TRBJ1-3
v_gene: TRBV7-8
CDR3aa: CASSSQQRNTIYF
CDR3nt: TGTGCCAGCAGCTCACAGCAGCGAAACACCATATATTTT

abundance: few
d_gene: .
j_gene: TRBJ2-1
v_gene: TRBV6-5
CDR3aa: CASSYSVGFYNEQFF
CDR3nt: TGTGCCAGCAGTTACTCGGTCGGATTCTACAATGAGCAGTTCTTC

abundance: few
d_gene: TRBD2
j_gene: TRBJ2-5
v_gene: TRBV6-1
CDR3aa: CASSLAGVRETQYF
CDR3nt: TGTGCCAGCAGCCTGGCGGGAGTTCGAGAGACCCAGTACTTC

abundance: few
d_gene: TRBD1
j_gene: TRBJ1-6
v_gene: TRBV9
CDR3aa: CASSIDRGPNSPLHF
CDR3nt: TGTGCCAGCAGCATTGACAGGGGGCCTAATTCACCCCTCCACTTT

abundance: many
d_gene: TRBD2
j_gene: TRBJ2-3
v_gene: TRBV20-1
CDR3aa: CSARDPRLAGDEDTQYF
CDR3nt: TGCAGTGCTAGAGATCCCAGACTAGCGGGAGATGAAGATACGCAGTATTTT

abundance: many
d_gene: TRBD2
j_gene: TRBJ2-3
v_gene: TRBV12-3/TRBV12-4
CDR3aa: CASSPFLISGGAYF
CDR3nt: TGTGCCAGCAGCCCCTTTCTTATCAGCGGGGGCGCGTATTTT

abundance: many
d_gene: TRBD1
j_gene: TRBJ2-7
v_gene: TRBV29-1
CDR3aa: CSARQGGAYEQYF
CDR3nt: TGCAGCGCTCGACAGGGTGGCGCCTACGAGCAGTACTTC

abundance: few
d_gene: .
j_gene: TRBJ2-1
v_gene: TRBV29-1
CDR3aa: CSVGPGTVINEQFF
CDR3nt: TGCAGCGTTGGGCCAGGGACGGTCATCAATGAGCAGTTCTTC

abundance: few
d_gene: .
j_gene: TRBJ1-2
v_gene: TRBV2
CDR3aa: CASSTTGYGYTF
CDR3nt: TGTGCCAGCAGCACCACGGGCTATGGCTACACCTTC

abundance: .
d_gene: .
j_gene: TRBJ2-1
v_gene: TRBV18
CDR3aa: CASSPNFQSQLGPLYNEQFF
CDR3nt: TGTGCCAGCTCACCAAACTTCCAATCTCAGTTGGGTCCCCTCTACAATGAGCAGTTCTTC

abundance: .
d_gene: TRBD1
j_gene: TRBJ2-7
v_gene: TRBV20-1
CDR3aa: CSASRDRVGEQYF
CDR3nt: TGCAGTGCTAGTCGGGACAGGGTGGGAGAGCAGTACTTC

abundance: .
d_gene: .
j_gene: TRBJ2-3
v_gene: TRBV4-3
CDR3aa: CASSQSLAGTDTQYF
CDR3nt: TGCGCCAGCAGCCAAAGTCTAGCAGGCACAGATACGCAGTATTTT

abundance: few
d_gene: .
j_gene: TRBJ1-6
v_gene: TRBV3-1
CDR3aa: CASRTGLGSLHF
CDR3nt: TGTGCCAGCAGGACAGGCCTAGGATCCCTCCACTTT

abundance: few
d_gene: TRBD2
j_gene: TRBJ2-5
v_gene: TRBV9
CDR3aa: CASSVASSGGQETQYF
CDR3nt: TGTGCCAGCAGCGTAGCCTCCAGCGGGGGACAAGAGACCCAGTACTTC

abundance: few
d_gene: TRBD2
j_gene: TRBJ2-2
v_gene: TRBV2
CDR3aa: CASKSGRGNTGELFF
CDR3nt: TGTGCCAGCAAGAGCGGGAGGGGAAACACCGGGGAGCTGTTTTTT

abundance: many
d_gene: TRBD2
j_gene: TRBJ2-1
v_gene: TRBV20-1
CDR3aa: CSASDFGPSGIYNEQFF
CDR3nt: TGCAGTGCTAGTGATTTTGGCCCTAGCGGGATCTACAATGAGCAGTTCTTC

abundance: many
d_gene: TRBD2
j_gene: TRBJ2-1
v_gene: TRBV5-1
CDR3aa: CASSLFSSGVDNEQFF
CDR3nt: TGCGCCAGCAGCTTGTTTTCTAGCGGGGTTGACAATGAGCAGTTCTTC

abundance: few
d_gene: .
j_gene: TRBJ1-2
v_gene: TRBV20-1
CDR3aa: CSARRGWDYGYTF
CDR3nt: TGCAGTGCTAGAAGGGGGTGGGACTATGGCTACACCTTC

abundance: many
d_gene: .
j_gene: TRBJ2-3
v_gene: TRBV12-3/TRBV12-4
CDR3aa: CASSLTQGTDTQYF
CDR3nt: TGTGCCAGCAGTTTAACTCAAGGCACAGATACGCAGTATTTT

abundance: few
d_gene: .
j_gene: TRBJ2-1
v_gene: TRBV10-1
CDR3aa: CASSDWGPGEQFF
CDR3nt: TGCGCCAGCAGTGATTGGGGGCCGGGTGAGCAGTTCTTC

abundance: many
d_gene: TRBD1
j_gene: TRBJ1-2
v_gene: TRBV12-3/TRBV12-4
CDR3aa: CASSPRTGGYGYTF
CDR3nt: TGTGCCAGCAGTCCCCGGACAGGGGGCTATGGCTACACCTTC

abundance: .
d_gene: .
j_gene: TRBJ2-5
v_gene: TRBV11-2
CDR3aa: CASSLARSGGGTQYF
CDR3nt: TGTGCCAGCAGCTTAGCCCGAAGTGGAGGGGGGACCCAGTACTTC

abundance: .
d_gene: .
j_gene: TRBJ2-2
v_gene: TRBV4-3
CDR3aa: CASSQDADKTRELFF
CDR3nt: TGCGCCAGCAGCCAAGATGCGGATAAAACCAGGGAGCTGTTTTTT

abundance: many
d_gene: .
j_gene: TRBJ1-1
v_gene: TRBV7-9
CDR3aa: CASFAFNTEAFF
CDR3nt: TGTGCCAGCTTTGCCTTTAACACTGAAGCTTTCTTT

abundance: few
d_gene: .
j_gene: TRBJ1-2
v_gene: TRBV5-1
CDR3aa: CASSLDTFNYGYTF
CDR3nt: TGCGCCAGCAGCTTGGACACCTTTAACTATGGCTACACCTTC

abundance: many
d_gene: TRBD2
j_gene: TRBJ2-1
v_gene: TRBV5-1
CDR3aa: CASSRRTSGSSDEQFF
CDR3nt: TGCGCCAGCAGCCGACGGACTAGCGGGAGTTCCGATGAGCAGTTCTTC

abundance: .
d_gene: TRBD1
j_gene: TRBJ2-3
v_gene: TRBV28
CDR3aa: CASSLIGGSDTQYF
CDR3nt: TGTGCCAGCAGCCTCATAGGGGGCTCTGATACGCAGTATTTT

abundance: many
d_gene: .
j_gene: TRBJ2-7
v_gene: TRBV5-1
CDR3aa: CASSDSSNSYEQYF
CDR3nt: TGCGCCAGCAGCGACAGCTCCAACTCCTACGAGCAGTACTTC

abundance: .
d_gene: TRBD1
j_gene: TRBJ2-7
v_gene: TRBV11-2
CDR3aa: CASSLAGTGLYEQYF
CDR3nt: TGTGCCAGCAGCTTAGCCGGGACAGGCCTATACGAGCAGTACTTC

abundance: .
d_gene: TRBD2
j_gene: TRBJ2-2
v_gene: TRBV20-1
CDR3aa: CSARGASGRNTGELFF
CDR3nt: TGCAGTGCTAGAGGGGCTAGCGGGAGGAACACCGGGGAGCTGTTTTTT